This T cell receptor beta chain was observed in a study of shared clonotypes between healthy human individuals. The overall study: Each donor contributed plates that comprised three CD4 naive, three CD4 memory, two CD8 naive and one CD8 memory.

Notes on the study in general: Naive CD4 clonotypes overlapped across a handful of donors at roughly 5%. Compared with memory subsets, naive subsets generally had larger estimated richness. Sequencing depth was predicted to influence how clonotypes are shared among donors.

Between the trimmed V and J ends, which lost 4 bases and 7 bases, there was a span of 14 bases. Germline lookup yields CDR1 LNHDA and CDR2 SQIVND (reference sequence). The CDR3 has 14 residues. Remarks on this clone: Its antigen remains unknown.

The assay was immunoSEQ multiplex PCR, and TCRdb's table has in-frame clones only and misses some. This table has millions of clones, 85% to 95% appearing once. The receptor was isolated from a young man in good health. The chain joins TRBV19 to TRBJ1-3; D not certain. Material for sequencing was naive CD4+ T cells sorted from blood. Described subset: CD45RA+ positively selected. The CDR3 DNA reads TGTGCCAGTAGTACCCAGTCCCTCAGGAACACCATATATTTT. Its translation is CASSTQSLRNTIYF.